This TCR beta chain is drawn from a study of breast tumors, draining lymph nodes, adjacent tissues. General study points: The data were judged consistent with most tumor T cells coming from lymph node and expanding in tumor. Compared with basal-like, luminal-like tumors shared significantly more repertoire with nontumor tissue. That most tumor T cells come from lymph nodes remained unproven. Tumors had less TCR diversity than lymph nodes, more than nontumor tissue.

Germline V gene sequence: CDR1 SGHRS, CDR2 YFSETQ. The CDR3 sequence is 13 residues long. The V gene lost 0 bases and the J gene lost 4 bases, with 7 bases spanning the gap. As for this clonotype: Its antigen is currently unknown.

TCRdb processed the multiplex PCR reads anew with MiXCR; each CDR3 protein has one entry. The sample holds approximately 19,000 distinct CDR3 sequences; approximately 51% are singletons and the top ten take roughly 7.3%. The receptor was isolated from a female donor with breast cancer. Some clones in this sample may be carry-over from other donors' samples. This rearrangement joins TRBV5-1 to TRBJ1-2; no clear D. Source material: breast tumor tissue. CDR3 amino acids: CASSLGGSYGYTF. The CDR3 nucleotides read TGCGCCAGCAGCTTGGGAGGCAGCTATGGCTACACCTTC.